Sequencing of this T cell receptor beta chain was carried out in a study of blood T cell repertoires in COVID-19. Looking at the study overall: Both acute and convalescent COVID-19 samples were obtained from the United States, Italy and Spain. Nucleic acid was either cDNA or gDNA, and it came from T cells, B-cell-depleted T cells, or PBMCs.

In the authors' methods: Reference gene primer amplification gave estimated nucleated cell counts. Assay used: immunoSEQ multiplex PCR; TCRdb lists only in-frame clones, some missing. V, J and clone size reflect that table, while D and trimming were determined from the DNA. The repertoire holds roughly 200,000 clones, with 86% as singletons. V was clipped by 1 base and J by 2 bases, with 3 bases between them. The CDR3 runs 13 residues. Germline lookup yields CDR1 LNHDA and CDR2 SQIVND (reference sequence). The sample consisted of peripheral blood. The receptor was isolated from a man older than 75 with acute or convalescent COVID-19. The chain carries TRBV19 and TRBJ2-1; D ambiguous. CDR3 in amino acids: CASSIATYNEQFF. CDR3 in DNA: TGTGCCAGTAGTATAGCCACCTACAATGAGCAGTTCTTC.